These 11 T cell receptor beta chains came from one sample sequenced in a study of blood T cell repertoires in COVID-19. TCRdb's copy holds only in-frame clones and misses some; the assay was immunoSEQ multiplex PCR. This sample has 50,000 to 60,000 clones, with over 90% found just once. Sequencing was carried out using peripheral blood. Receptors originate from a woman of 80 years or more with acute or convalescent COVID-19.

Notes on this clone: The junction departs from germline at one end; a sequencing error may be responsible. The chain has TRBV6-2 or TRBV6-3 and TRBJ2-7, with 7 bases lining up with TRBD1. Germline V gives CDR1 MNHEY, CDR2 SVGEGT. The CDR3 totals 15 residues. Written as DNA, the CDR3 is TGTGCCAGCAGTCACTCCGGGACAGCCTCCTACGAGCAGTACTTC. This translates into CASSHSGTASYEQYF.

The V gene is TRBV11-2, the J gene TRBJ1-3; D remains unclear. Trimming stripped 3 bases from V and 4 bases from J, with 10 bases between. CDR1 SGHAT and CDR2 FQNNGV come from the germline V gene. The CDR3 is made up of 14 amino acids. CDR3 sequence: CASSFSGSGNTIYF. Here the CDR3 DNA reads TGTGCCAGCAGCTTTAGCGGGTCGGGAAACACCATATATTTT.

The sample holds a few counts of this clone. V gene TRBV4-1 combines with J gene TRBJ1-5; 12 bases line up with TRBD1. Per the germline V gene, CDR1 is MGHRA and CDR2 is YSYEKL. CDR3 length: 19 amino acids. With 0 bases clipped from V and 4 bases from J, the junction kept 10 bases outside the gene matches. This CDR3 reads CASSQEGTGGVGINQPQHF. The CDR3 DNA reads as TGCGCCAGCAGCCAAGAGGGGACAGGGGGCGTCGGGATTAATCAGCCCCAGCATTTT.

The chain carries TRBV7-9 and TRBJ2-7; no definite D call. From germline, CDR1 is SEHNR and CDR2 FQNEAQ (reference sequence). V lost 0 bases, J lost 0 bases, and 6 bases lay in between. The CDR3 runs 14 residues. The CDR3 loop is CASSLAGSSYEQYF. DNA for the CDR3: TGTGCCAGCAGCTTAGCGGGCAGCTCCTACGAGCAGTACTTC. Supplemented by reference TRBV7-9 and TRBJ2-7, the full variable domain reads DTGVSQNPRHKITKRGQNVTFRCDPISEHNRLYWYRQTLGQGPEFLTYFQNEAQLEKSRLLSDRFSAERPKGSFSTLEIQRTEQGDSAMYLCASSLAGSSYEQYFGPGTRLTVT.

The chain links TRBV19 to TRBJ1-1, with 8 positions matching TRBD1. V gave up 10 bases and J gave up 6 bases; unmatched junction bases: 10. The CDR3 extends over 13 amino acids. Germline V gene sequence: CDR1 LNHDA, CDR2 SQIVND (reference sequence). For the CDR3, the DNA is TGTGCCACCTCCTCGACAGGGGCCGCTGAAGCTTTCTTT. Translated, it gives CATSSTGAAEAFF.

CDR3: CASSQGWTDLNYGYTF. The CDR3 DNA is TGTGCCAGCAGCCAAGGCTGGACAGACCTAAACTATGGCTACACCTTC. V is TRBV7-9 and J is TRBJ1-2; TRBD1 might be the D (6 bases). Germline lookup yields CDR1 SEHNR and CDR2 FQNEAQ (reference sequence). This CDR3 is 16 amino acids long. V was clipped by 5 bases and J by 2 bases, with 18 bases between them.

The gene calls are TRBV29-1 and TRBJ1-2; D is perhaps TRBD1 (5 bases). The ends were cut back, 8 bases at V and 2 bases at J, with 18 bases in the middle. The CDR3 is 14 residues long. CDR1 is SQVTM, CDR2 ANQGSEA, per germline. CDR3 nucleotides: TGCAGCACCCTCCTCGGGGGGACGAACTATGGCTACACCTTC. This sequence encodes CSTLLGGTNYGYTF.

The gene calls are TRBV29-1 and TRBJ1-5, with 9 bases identical to TRBD1. Germline V gene lookup returns CDR1 SQVTM and CDR2 ANQGSEA. V lost 6 bases, J lost 7 bases, and 7 bases stayed unmatched. The CDR3 length is 13 residues. CDR3 in amino acids: CSVTGGFGQPQHF. The CDR3 region has the DNA TGCAGCGTGACAGGGGGATTTGGACAGCCCCAGCATTTT.

This chain joins TRBV30 and TRBJ2-7; the D gene is possibly TRBD2 (5 bases). CDR1 is GTSNPN and CDR2 is SVGIG in the germline V gene (reference sequence). The V end lost 1 base, the J end lost 2 bases, and 6 bases lay between the germline ends. CDR3 size: 12 residues. In DNA form, the CDR3 reads TGTGCCTGGAGTGAGGGAGCCTACGAGCAGTACTTC. Translated: CAWSEGAYEQYF.

The V and J genes are TRBV19 and TRBJ1-4; D gene unclear. V lost 3 bases and J 5 bases, leaving 13 bases between the germline ends. CDR1 and CDR2 (germline): LNHDA, SQIVND (reference sequence). The CDR3 is made up of 15 amino acids. For the CDR3, the DNA is TGTGCCAGTAGTATGAAGACAACCACCAATGAAAAACTGTTTTTT. As protein: CASSMKTTTNEKLFF.

The genes are TRBV18 and TRBJ2-2; 8 positions match TRBD1. In germline, CDR1 is KGHSH, CDR2 LQKENI. V lost 3 bases and J lost 7; bases outside the gene matches: 4. This CDR3 is built from 14 residues. Here the CDR3 DNA reads TGTGCCAGCTCACCCCAGGGGGCTGGCGGGGAGCTGTTTTTT. Translation gives CASSPQGAGGELFF.